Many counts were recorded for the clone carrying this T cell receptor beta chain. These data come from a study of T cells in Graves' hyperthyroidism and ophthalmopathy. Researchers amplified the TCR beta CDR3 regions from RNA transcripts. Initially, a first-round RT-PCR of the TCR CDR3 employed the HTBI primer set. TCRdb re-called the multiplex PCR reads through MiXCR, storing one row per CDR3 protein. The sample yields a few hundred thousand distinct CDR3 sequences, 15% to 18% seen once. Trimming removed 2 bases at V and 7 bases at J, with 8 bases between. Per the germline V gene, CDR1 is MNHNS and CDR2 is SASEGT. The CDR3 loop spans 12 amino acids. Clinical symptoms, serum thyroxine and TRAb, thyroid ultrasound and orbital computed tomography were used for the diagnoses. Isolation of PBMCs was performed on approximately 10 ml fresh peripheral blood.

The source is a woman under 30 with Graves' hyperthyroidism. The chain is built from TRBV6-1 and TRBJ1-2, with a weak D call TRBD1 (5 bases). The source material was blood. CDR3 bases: TGTGCCAGCAGTGAACAGGGCTTTGGCTACACCTTC. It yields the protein CASSEQGFGYTF.